This T cell receptor (beta chain) was recorded in a study of human T cells and chemical hapten exposure. About the study: Yields of TCR per sample differed, chiefly owing to small differences in pooled library volume.

The study used a library that attached unique molecular identifiers to individual cDNA molecules. TCRdb reprocessed the RACE reads via MiXCR and lists one record per CDR3 protein. This table holds around 360,000 distinct CDR3 sequences, under 6.5% found once. Study observations and caveats: Following DPC sensitization, TCRs present above 1 in 1000 frequency showed no change.

Described time point: patch test 2, 6 weeks after DPC sensitization. Treatment indicated: therapeutic diphenylcyclopropenone sensitization with weekly scalp DPC. Unfractionated whole blood yielded the extracted total RNA. This clonotype was observed a handful of times. Its target is unknown. Trimming took off 6 bases at V and 1 base at J, with 10 bases between the two ends. Looked up from germline, CDR1 is MGHDK and CDR2 is SYGVNS. This CDR3 spans 13 amino acids. The sequenced sample was whole blood, obtained in connection with sensitization to the hapten diphenylcyclopropenone (DPC). The sequence derives from a woman aged 18-29 years with alopecia areata. Some clones in this sample may be carry-over from other donors' samples. This sequence joins TRBV25-1 and TRBJ2-7, with D possibly matching TRBD1 (6 bases). The CDR3 loop reads CASSDTGSYEQYF. As DNA, the CDR3 is TGTGCCAGCAGCGACACAGGGTCCTACGAGCAGTACTTC.